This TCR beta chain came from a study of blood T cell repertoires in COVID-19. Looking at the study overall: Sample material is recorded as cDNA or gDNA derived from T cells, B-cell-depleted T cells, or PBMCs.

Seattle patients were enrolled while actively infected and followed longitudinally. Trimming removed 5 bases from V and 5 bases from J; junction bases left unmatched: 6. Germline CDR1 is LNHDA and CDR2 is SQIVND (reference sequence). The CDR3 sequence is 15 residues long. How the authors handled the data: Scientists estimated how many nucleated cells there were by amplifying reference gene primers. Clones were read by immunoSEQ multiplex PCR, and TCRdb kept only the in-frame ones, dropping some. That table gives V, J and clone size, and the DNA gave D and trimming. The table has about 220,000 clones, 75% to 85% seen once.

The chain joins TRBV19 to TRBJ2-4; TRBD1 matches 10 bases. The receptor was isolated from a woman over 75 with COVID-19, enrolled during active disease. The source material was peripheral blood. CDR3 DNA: TGTGCCAGTAGTCCGCGACAGGGGGCTGAAAACATTCAGTACTTC. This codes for CASSPRQGAENIQYF.